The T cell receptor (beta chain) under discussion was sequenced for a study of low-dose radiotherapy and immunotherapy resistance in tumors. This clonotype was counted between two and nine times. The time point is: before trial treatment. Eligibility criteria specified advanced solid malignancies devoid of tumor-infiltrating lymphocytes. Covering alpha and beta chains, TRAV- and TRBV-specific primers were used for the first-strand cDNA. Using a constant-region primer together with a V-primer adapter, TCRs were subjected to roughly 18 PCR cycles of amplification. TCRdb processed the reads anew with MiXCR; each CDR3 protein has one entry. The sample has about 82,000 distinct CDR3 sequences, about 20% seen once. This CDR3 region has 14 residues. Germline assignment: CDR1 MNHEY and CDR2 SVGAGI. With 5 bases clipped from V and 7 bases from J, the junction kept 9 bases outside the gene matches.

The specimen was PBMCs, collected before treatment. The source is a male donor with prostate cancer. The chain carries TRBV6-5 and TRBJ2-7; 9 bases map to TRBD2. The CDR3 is CASSVAGARGEQYF. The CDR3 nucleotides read TGTGCCAGCAGTGTAGCGGGGGCCCGTGGGGAGCAGTACTTC.